The clone carrying this TCR beta chain came up many times. Combining a sample-barcoded 5' primer with a J-beta primer mix, a second PCR ran for roughly 7 to 12 cycles. In TCRdb, the 5' RACE reads were re-called with MiXCR into one record per CDR3 protein. Of 1.5 million to 2 million distinct CDR3 sequences listed, 25% to 30% were seen once; the top ten hold roughly 8.2%. The sample is drawn from a study of blood T cells in healthy people across ages. The sample comprised blood. The source of this sequence is a woman aged 25 to 45 in good health.

The CDR3 region has the DNA TGTGCCAGCAGTTACGGACTAGCGGGGGAGGATGAGCAGTTCTTC. Translated: CASSYGLAGEDEQFF. This sequence joins TRBV6-2 or TRBV6-3 and TRBJ2-1, with TRBD2 identical over 13 bases. In germline, CDR1 is MNHEY, CDR2 SVGEGT. J gave up 8 bases and V 2 bases, and 3 bases lay outside the gene matches. This CDR3 is 15 amino acids long.